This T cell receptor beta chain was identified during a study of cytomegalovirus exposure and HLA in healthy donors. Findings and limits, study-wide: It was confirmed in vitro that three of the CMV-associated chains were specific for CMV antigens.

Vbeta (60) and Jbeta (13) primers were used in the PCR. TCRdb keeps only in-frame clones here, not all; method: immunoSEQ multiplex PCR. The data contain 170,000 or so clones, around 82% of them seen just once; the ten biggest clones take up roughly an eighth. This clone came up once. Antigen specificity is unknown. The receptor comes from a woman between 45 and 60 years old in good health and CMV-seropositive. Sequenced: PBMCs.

CDR3 bases: TGCGCCAGCAGCTTGGGACAGGGGTACACCGGGGAGCTGTTTTTT. It translates to CASSLGQGYTGELFF. The V gene is TRBV5-1, the J gene TRBJ2-2; 8 bases are a match to TRBD1. CDR1 SGHRS and CDR2 YFSETQ come from the germline V gene. The CDR3 extends over 15 amino acids. Germline trimming cut 0 bases from V and 3 bases from J; bases unmatched to any gene: 1.